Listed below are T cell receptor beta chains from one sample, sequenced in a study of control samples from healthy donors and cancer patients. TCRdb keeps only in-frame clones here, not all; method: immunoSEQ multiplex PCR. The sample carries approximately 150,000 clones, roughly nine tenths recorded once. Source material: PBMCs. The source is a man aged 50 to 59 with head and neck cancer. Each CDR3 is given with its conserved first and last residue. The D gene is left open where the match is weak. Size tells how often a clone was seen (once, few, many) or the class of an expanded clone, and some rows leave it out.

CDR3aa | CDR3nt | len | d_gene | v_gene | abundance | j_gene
CASSEGTGNQPQHF | TGTGCCAGCAGTGAAGGCACTGGCAATCAGCCCCAGCATTTT | 14 | NA | TRBV2 | NA | TRBJ1-5
CASRSSGGSWEQFF | TGCGCCAGCAGGTCGAGCGGGGGGTCTTGGGAGCAGTTCTTC | 14 | TRBD2 | TRBV10-2 | NA | TRBJ2-1
CASSLDLVEGTEAFF | TGTGCCAGCAGCTTGGATCTTGTGGAAGGCACTGAAGCTTTCTTT | 15 | NA | TRBV5-4 | NA | TRBJ1-1
CASSFLDRDNEKLFF | TGTGCCAGCAGCTTTTTAGACAGGGACAATGAAAAACTGTTTTTT | 15 | TRBD1 | TRBV5-6 | NA | TRBJ1-4
CASSSGLAGGTGELFF | TGTGCCAGCAGCTCGGGACTAGCGGGGGGGACCGGGGAGCTGTTTTTT | 16 | TRBD2 | TRBV11-1 | NA | TRBJ2-2
CASSQVDRGGYTF | TGTGCCAGCAGCCAAGTCGACCGAGGTGGCTACACCTTC | 13 | NA | TRBV3-1/TRBV3-2 | once | TRBJ1-2
CASLYDTEAFF | TGTGCCAGCCTGTACGACACTGAAGCTTTCTTT | 11 | NA | TRBV6-5 | NA | TRBJ1-1
CASSFTPSTEAFF | TGTGCCAGCAGTTTTACGCCCAGCACTGAAGCTTTCTTT | 13 | NA | TRBV6-6 | NA | TRBJ1-1
CASRQLAGEIYNEQFF | TGTGCCAGCCGGCAACTAGCGGGAGAGATTTACAATGAGCAGTTCTTC | 16 | TRBD2 | TRBV18 | NA | TRBJ2-1
CSGGNQGPAGYTF | TGCAGCGGCGGGAATCAGGGACCTGCCGGCTACACCTTC | 13 | NA | TRBV29-1 | NA | TRBJ1-2
CASSNSRNEQFF | TGTGCCAGCAGCAATAGTAGGAATGAGCAGTTCTTC | 12 | NA | TRBV5-6 | NA | TRBJ2-1
CASSRGGTVVSGNTIYF | TGTGCCAGTAGTAGAGGCGGGACAGTCGTCTCTGGAAACACCATATATTTT | 17 | TRBD1 | TRBV19 | NA | TRBJ1-3
CASSAGSETQYF | TGTGCCAGCAGCGCAGGGTCGGAGACCCAGTACTTC | 12 | NA | TRBV28 | NA | TRBJ2-5
CASSQGGMAQYF | TGTGCCAGCAGCCAAGGAGGGATGGCGCAGTATTTT | 12 | NA | TRBV4-2 | NA | TRBJ2-3
CASSLVGGGGTEAFF | TGTGCCAGCAGCTTAGTCGGGGGCGGGGGCACTGAAGCTTTCTTT | 15 | NA | TRBV7-8 | once | TRBJ1-1
CASKGALDTEAFF | TGTGCCAGCAAGGGGGCGTTGGACACTGAAGCTTTCTTT | 13 | TRBD1 | TRBV6-5 | NA | TRBJ1-1
CAWGASWESGNTIYF | TGTGCCTGGGGTGCTTCGTGGGAATCTGGAAACACCATATATTTT | 15 | NA | TRBV30 | NA | TRBJ1-3
CATSRDRGQPILNYGYTF | TGTGCCACCAGCAGAGATCGGGGACAGCCAATACTTAACTATGGCTACACCTTC | 18 | TRBD1 | TRBV15 | NA | TRBJ1-2
CASRPSGSYNEQFF | TGCGCCAGCAGACCTAGCGGGAGCTACAATGAGCAGTTCTTC | 14 | TRBD2 | TRBV4-1 | NA | TRBJ2-1
CASSLGTGLIIGYGYTF | TGTGCCAGCAGCTTAGGGACAGGGTTGATCATCGGCTATGGCTACACCTTC | 17 | TRBD1 | TRBV7-9 | NA | TRBJ1-2
CAIGSSYEQYF | TGTGCCATCGGGTCTTCCTACGAGCAGTACTTC | 11 | NA | TRBV10-3 | NA | TRBJ2-7
CASSLYGVEDTEAFF | TGTGCCAGCAGCTTATACGGGGTGGAGGACACTGAAGCTTTCTTT | 15 | NA | TRBV7-6 | NA | TRBJ1-1
CASSFGWASGTDEQFF | TGTGCCAGTAGTTTCGGATGGGCTAGCGGGACCGATGAGCAGTTCTTC | 16 | TRBD2 | TRBV19 | NA | TRBJ2-1
CASSQTPSGGAVETQYF | TGTGCCAGCAGCCAAACCCCTAGCGGGGGGGCCGTGGAGACCCAGTACTTC | 17 | TRBD2 | TRBV3-1/TRBV3-2 | NA | TRBJ2-5
CSVRDTSRGYTF | TGCAGCGTTCGGGACACCTCTAGAGGCTACACCTTC | 12 | NA | TRBV29-1 | NA | TRBJ1-2
CASSEDQGDTGELFF | TGTGCCAGCAGTGAAGATCAGGGGGACACCGGGGAGCTGTTTTTT | 15 | TRBD1 | TRBV6-1 | NA | TRBJ2-2
CASSLPSLAGGSYEQYF | TGTGCCAGCAGTTTACCCTCACTAGCGGGAGGGTCCTACGAGCAGTACTTC | 17 | TRBD2 | TRBV28 | NA | TRBJ2-7
CASSYRDRIYEQYF | TGTGCCAGCAGTTACCGGGACCGAATCTACGAGCAGTACTTC | 14 | NA | TRBV6-5 | NA | TRBJ2-7
CSARPGRNTEAFF | TGCAGCGCCCGCCCAGGGCGGAACACTGAAGCTTTCTTT | 13 | NA | TRBV29-1 | NA | TRBJ1-1
CASNRGTTDTQYF | TGTGCCAGCAATAGGGGGACCACAGATACGCAGTATTTT | 13 | NA | TRBV9 | once | TRBJ2-3
CASSPGGQPQHF | TGTGCCAGCTCACCAGGGGGGCAGCCCCAGCATTTT | 12 | NA | TRBV18 | NA | TRBJ1-5
CASSVARTAAGANVLTF | TGTGCCAGCAGCGTAGCTCGGACGGCAGCTGGGGCCAACGTCCTGACTTTC | 17 | NA | TRBV9 | NA | TRBJ2-6
CASRREDNQPQHF | TGTGCCAGCAGGAGGGAGGACAATCAGCCCCAGCATTTT | 13 | NA | TRBV2 | few | TRBJ1-5
CASSYSERMYEQYF | TGTGCCAGCAGTTACTCGGAAAGGATGTACGAGCAGTACTTC | 14 | NA | TRBV6-5 | NA | TRBJ2-7
CSAGKPNYGYTF | TGCAGCGCCGGGAAGCCTAACTATGGCTACACCTTC | 12 | NA | TRBV29-1 | NA | TRBJ1-2
CASSMGAPYSGNTIYF | TGTGCCAGTAGTATGGGTGCGCCTTACTCTGGAAACACCATATATTTT | 16 | NA | TRBV19 | NA | TRBJ1-3
CASSSGTGLSLLYEQYF | TGCGCCAGCAGCTCCGGGACAGGGTTATCACTGCTTTACGAGCAGTACTTC | 17 | TRBD1 | TRBV5-1 | NA | TRBJ2-7
CASSERTGWVGSPLHF | TGCGCCAGCAGTGAGCGGACAGGGTGGGTGGGTTCACCCCTCCACTTT | 16 | TRBD1 | TRBV10-2 | NA | TRBJ1-6
CASSTAGGPGETQYF | TGTGCCAGCAGTACAGCGGGGGGGCCTGGAGAGACCCAGTACTTC | 15 | TRBD2 | TRBV2 | NA | TRBJ2-5
CASSPSELNEQFF | TGCGCCAGCAGCCCTAGTGAGCTTAATGAGCAGTTCTTC | 13 | NA | TRBV4-1 | once | TRBJ2-1
CASSPKLGGEEAFF | TGTGCCAGCAGTCCAAAATTGGGGGGGGAAGAAGCTTTCTTT | 14 | NA | TRBV28 | NA | TRBJ1-1